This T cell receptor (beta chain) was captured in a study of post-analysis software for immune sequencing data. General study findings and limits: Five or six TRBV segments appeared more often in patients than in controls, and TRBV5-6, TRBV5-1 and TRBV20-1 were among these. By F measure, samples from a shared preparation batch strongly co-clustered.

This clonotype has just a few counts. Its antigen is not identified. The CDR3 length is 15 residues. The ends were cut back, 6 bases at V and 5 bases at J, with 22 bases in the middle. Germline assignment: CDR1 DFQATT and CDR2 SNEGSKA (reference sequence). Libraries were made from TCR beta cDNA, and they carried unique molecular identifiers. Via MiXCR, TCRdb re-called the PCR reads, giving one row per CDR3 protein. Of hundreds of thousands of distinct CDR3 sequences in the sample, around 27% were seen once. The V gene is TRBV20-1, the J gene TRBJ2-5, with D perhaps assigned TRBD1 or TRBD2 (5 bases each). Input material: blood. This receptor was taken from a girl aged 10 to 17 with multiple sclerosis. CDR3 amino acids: CSAEGERDLGETQYF. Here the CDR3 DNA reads TGCAGTGCCGAGGGCGAAAGGGACCTAGGGGAGACCCAGTACTTC.